The 8 T cell receptor beta chains listed next were all sequenced from one sample in a study of post-analysis software for immune sequencing data. TCR beta libraries were prepared from cDNA with unique molecular identifiers. TCRdb processed the PCR reads anew with MiXCR; each CDR3 protein has one entry. Here the sample spans more than 500,000 distinct CDR3 sequences, around a third being singletons. No antigens are known for them. Findings and caveats of the study: Roughly five TRBV segments were significantly more frequent in patients than in controls. TRBV5-6, TRBV5-1 and TRBV20-1 were among these segments.

The sequenced sample consisted of blood. These receptors were collected from a girl aged 2 to 17 with multiple sclerosis.

The chain uses TRBV12-3 or TRBV12-4 and TRBJ2-1, with a tentative D call TRBD1 (7 bases). The CDR3 runs 14 residues. V was trimmed by 6 bases and J by 5 bases, leaving 14 bases between them. The CDR3 DNA reads as TGTGCCAGCAGGCGGGGACAGAGCGACAATGAGCAGTTCTTC. Residues: CASRRGQSDNEQFF.

The rearrangement uses TRBV25-1 and TRBJ1-2; weak D call: TRBD1 (5 bases). The CDR3 is 12 residues long. The germline V gene has CDR1 MGHDK and CDR2 SYGVNS. Between the trimmed V and J ends, which lost 8 bases and 4 bases, there was a span of 11 bases. CDR3 in amino acids: CASLTDAYGYTF. Written as DNA, the CDR3 is TGTGCCAGCTTGACAGATGCCTATGGCTACACCTTC.

The chain joins TRBV5-1 to TRBJ1-2; 10 nucleotides agree with TRBD1. Germline V gene data show CDR1 as SGHRS and CDR2 as YFSETQ. The CDR3 length is 17 residues. J was trimmed by 4 bases and V by 4 bases; bases with no gene match: 13. The CDR3 loop is CASSEGGSGTGVYGYTF. DNA for the CDR3: TGCGCCAGCAGCGAGGGGGGCTCCGGGACAGGGGTCTATGGCTACACCTTC.

The table lists this clonotype with a few counts. The CDR3 spells CSARESMTLETQYF. The CDR3 DNA sequence: TGCAGTGCTAGAGAGTCTATGACCTTGGAGACCCAGTACTTC. The gene calls are TRBV20-1 and TRBJ2-5, with D hard to call. The germline V and J ends were trimmed by 0 bases and 5 bases, with 13 bases remaining between them. Germline CDR1 reads DFQATT; CDR2 reads SNEGSKA (reference sequence). The CDR3 is made up of 14 amino acids.

The chain links TRBV5-1 to TRBJ1-3, with D tentatively TRBD1 (5 bases). This CDR3 is built from 16 residues. Trimming removed 0 bases at V and 0 bases at J, with 10 bases between. The germline V gene has CDR1 SGHRS and CDR2 YFSETQ. CDR3 DNA sequence: TGCGCCAGCAGCTTGGGACCGGGACCCTCTGGAAACACCATATATTTT. This codes for CASSLGPGPSGNTIYF. Full variable domain (outside the CDR3, taken from reference TRBV5-1 and TRBJ1-3): KAGVTQTPRYLIKTRGQQVTLSCSPISGHRSVSWYQQTPGQGLQFLFEYFSETQRNKGNFPGRFSGRQFSNSRSEMNVSTLELGDSALYLCASSLGPGPSGNTIYFGEGSWLTVV.

This chain joins TRBV4-1 and TRBJ2-3; perhaps TRBD2 as D (5 bases). The CDR3 spans 15 residues. V shed 4 bases and J shed 2 bases, with 13 bases lying between them. Looked up from germline, CDR1 is MGHRA and CDR2 is YSYEKL. CDR3 bases: TGCGCCAGCAGCCCAGGACTGATAAACACAGATACGCAGTATTTT. Protein sequence: CASSPGLINTDTQYF.

This rearrangement joins TRBV28 to TRBJ1-5; D gene uncertain. CDR1 is MDHEN, CDR2 SYDVKM, per germline. Trimming removed 6 bases from V and 0 bases from J, with 15 bases in between. The CDR3 spans 16 residues. CDR3 loop: CASSLIGQASNQPQHF. The DNA for the CDR3 is TGTGCCAGCAGCCTAATAGGGCAGGCTAGCAATCAGCCCCAGCATTTT.

The chain employs TRBV28 and TRBJ2-7; D call uncertain. This CDR3 comprises 12 residues. The V gene lost 6 bases and the J gene lost 6 bases, with 12 bases spanning the gap. Germline values: CDR1 MDHEN, CDR2 SYDVKM. CDR3 protein: CASSRPIGEQYF. The CDR3 DNA reads TGTGCCAGCAGCCGACCTATAGGCGAGCAGTACTTC.